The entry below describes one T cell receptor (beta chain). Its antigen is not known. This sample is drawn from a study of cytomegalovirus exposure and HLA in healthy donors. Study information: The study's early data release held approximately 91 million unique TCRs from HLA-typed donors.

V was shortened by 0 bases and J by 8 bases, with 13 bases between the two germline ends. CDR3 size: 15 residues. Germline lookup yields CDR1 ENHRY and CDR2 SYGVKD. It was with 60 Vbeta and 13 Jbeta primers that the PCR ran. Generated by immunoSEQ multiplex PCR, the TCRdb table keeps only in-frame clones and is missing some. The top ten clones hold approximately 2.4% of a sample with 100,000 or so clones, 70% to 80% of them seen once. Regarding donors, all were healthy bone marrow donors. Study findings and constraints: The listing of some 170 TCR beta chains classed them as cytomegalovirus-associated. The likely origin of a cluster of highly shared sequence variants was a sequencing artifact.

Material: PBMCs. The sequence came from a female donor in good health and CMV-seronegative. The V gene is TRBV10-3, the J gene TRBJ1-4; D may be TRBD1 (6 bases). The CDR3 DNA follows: TGTGCCATCAGTGAGTCGGGACAAGGCGAGGAAAAACTGTTTTTT. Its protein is CAISESGQGEEKLFF.